The clone carrying this TCR beta chain was observed a few times. Its antigen is unidentified. Amplification by 5'RACE using constant-segment primers produced TCR alpha and TCR beta cDNA libraries that carried sample barcodes and UMIs. Each CDR3 protein gets one entry after TCRdb re-called the 5' RACE reads with MiXCR. The sample shows about 160,000 distinct CDR3 sequences, about a third of them seen only once. The sample comes from a study of T-cell memory formation after mild COVID-19. Trimming left V 1 base short and J 3 bases short, with 7 bases between. This CDR3 comprises 13 residues. Germline V gene sequence: CDR1 SGHTA, CDR2 FQGTGA. Points from the study as a whole: For contracting clones, CD4+ ones sat mainly in CM and EM, CD8+ in EMRA. Clones contracting over day 15 to 85 were CD4/CD8 balanced, with later expanders leaning CD4+.

Input material: PBMCs or a T cell subset sorted from them (not recorded which). The source is an adult woman who had mild COVID-19 (a few samples of this study predate the infection). Cell type and time point are not known. The rearrangement uses TRBV7-3 and TRBJ2-7, with D hard to call. The CDR3 nucleotides are TGTGCCAGCAGCTTAAGGTCCTACTACGAGCAGTACTTC. It encodes CASSLRSYYEQYF.